Following are 26 T cell receptor beta chains from one sample sequenced in a study of blood T cell repertoires in COVID-19. Repertoires were generated with immunoSEQ multiplex PCR, while TCRdb's copy carries only in-frame clones and drops some. The sample comprises about 68,000 clones, approximately 86% of which are singletons, and about 6% rests with the top ten. The sequenced material came from peripheral blood. These receptors came from an elderly man with COVID-19, enrolled during active disease.

The rearrangement uses TRBV4-1 and TRBJ2-5; 10 bases line up with TRBD2. Trimming took 0 bases from V and 2 from J; bases not matched to a gene: 9. The CDR3 contains 18 residues. Looked up from germline, CDR1 is MGHRA and CDR2 is YSYEKL. The CDR3 loop reads CASSQDPAASGGQETQYF. The CDR3, as DNA: TGCGCCAGCAGCCAAGATCCCGCGGCTAGCGGGGGACAAGAGACCCAGTACTTC.

The chain is built from TRBV6-2 or TRBV6-3 and TRBJ2-4; 7 bases are shared with TRBD2. J lost 0 bases, V lost 6 bases, and 11 bases had no gene match. CDR3 size: 17 residues. Looked up from germline, CDR1 is MNHEY and CDR2 is SVGEGT. The CDR3 nucleotides are TGTGCCAGCAGCTCACGGGGACTAAATCTAGCCAAAAACATTCAGTACTTC. Its protein is CASSSRGLNLAKNIQYF.

This chain connects TRBV5-4 to TRBJ2-5; D is perhaps TRBD2 (5 bases). Trimming cost V 5 bases and J 5 bases, with 13 bases left between them. Looked up from germline, CDR1 is SGHNT and CDR2 is YYREEE (reference sequence). The CDR3 covers 13 residues. The CDR3: CASSYPRGETQYF. As DNA, the CDR3 is TGTGCCAGCAGTTATCCACGAGGGGAGACCCAGTACTTC.

This clone was detected once. CDR3 in amino acids: CASSPRTSGLSSYEQYF. CDR3 in DNA: TGTGCCAGCAGCCCACGGACTAGCGGCCTTAGCTCCTACGAGCAGTACTTC. The V call is TRBV13, the J call TRBJ2-7; 10 bases agree with TRBD2. The ends lost 5 bases at V and 0 bases at J; junction bases unmatched: 10. The CDR3 covers 17 residues. The germline CDR1 and CDR2 sequences are PRHDT and FYEKMQ (reference sequence).

V usage is TRBV29-1 and J usage is TRBJ2-5, with a weak D call TRBD1 (5 bases). V gave up 5 bases and J gave up 4 bases, with 14 bases separating them. Germline V gives CDR1 SQVTM, CDR2 ANQGSEA. The CDR3 consists of 13 residues. CDR3 in DNA: TGCAGCGTTTTCCAGGGTTGGGGAGAGACCCAGTACTTC. Translated, it gives CSVFQGWGETQYF.

The chain carries TRBV19 and TRBJ1-1; D is ambiguous. Trimming left V 6 bases short and J 1 base short, with 9 bases between. The CDR3 sequence is 13 residues long. The germline CDR1 and CDR2 sequences are LNHDA and SQIVND (reference sequence). CDR3 region: CASSSLSNTEAFF. The DNA for the CDR3 is TGTGCCAGTAGCTCCCTCTCGAACACTGAAGCTTTCTTT. The complete variable domain, with remaining parts taken from reference TRBV19 and TRBJ1-1, reads DGGITQSPKYLFRKEGQNVTLSCEQNLNHDAMYWYRQDPGQGLRLIYYSQIVNDFQKGDIAEGYSVSREKKESFPLTVTSAQKNPTAFYLCASSSLSNTEAFFGQGTRLTVV.

The gene calls are TRBV10-3 and TRBJ1-4, with TRBD1 matching over 9 bases. Germline CDR1 ENHRY, CDR2 SYGVKD. V was pared by 6 bases and J by 3 bases, with 2 bases of the junction left unmatched. This CDR3 comprises 14 residues. The CDR3 loop is CAIRRQGANEKLFF. The CDR3 coding sequence is TGTGCCATCAGACGACAGGGGGCTAATGAAAAACTGTTTTTT.

CDR3 amino acids: CASSLFYRDEKLFF. Here the CDR3 DNA reads TGTGCCAGCAGCTTATTTTACAGGGATGAAAAACTGTTTTTT. The V gene is TRBV5-6, the J gene TRBJ1-4; D perhaps matches TRBD1 (6 bases). The V gene lost 2 bases and the J gene lost 6 bases, with 11 bases spanning the gap. Germline V gene lookup returns CDR1 SGHDT and CDR2 YYEEEE. There are 14 residues in the CDR3.

The chain couples TRBV6-5 to TRBJ2-1; TRBD2 matches 15 bases. The CDR3 extends over 15 amino acids. Per germline, CDR1 MNHEY and CDR2 SVGAGI. V was clipped by 6 bases and J by 12 bases; unmatched bases: 9. The CDR3: CASRVPGLAGGAQFF. The CDR3 DNA sequence: TGTGCCAGCAGAGTCCCGGGACTAGCGGGGGGAGCGCAGTTCTTC.

The chain joins TRBV7-2 to TRBJ1-4; D may be TRBD1 (6 bases). V lost 6 bases, J lost 0 bases, and 11 bases lay in between. The germline gives CDR1 SGHTA, CDR2 FQGNSA. CDR3 length: 15 amino acids. CDR3: CASRPQGATNEKLFF. The CDR3 region has the DNA TGTGCCAGCAGGCCACAGGGTGCAACTAATGAAAAACTGTTTTTT.

This sequence joins TRBV7-2 and TRBJ2-3, with TRBD2 matching 14 bases. V dropped 1 base and J dropped 2; count of bases not matched to a gene: 5. The length of the CDR3 is 18 residues. In germline, CDR1 is SGHTA, CDR2 FQGNSA. CDR3 nucleotide sequence: TGTGCCAGCAGCTTAGTTGTGGGACTAGCGGGGGACACAGATACGCAGTATTTT. Its protein product is CASSLVVGLAGDTDTQYF.

J is TRBJ2-1 and V is TRBV9; D may be TRBD1 (5 bases). Trimming pared 4 bases from V and 7 bases from J, leaving 15 bases between. The CDR3 consists of 14 residues. Germline V gene sequence: CDR1 SGDLS, CDR2 YYNGEE. The CDR3 DNA sequence: TGTGCCAGCAGCCCTCGCTTACAGGCAAATGAGCAGTTCTTC. Residues: CASSPRLQANEQFF.

J is TRBJ2-5 and V is TRBV4-3; D unresolved. V was pared by 1 base and J by 5 bases, with 11 bases between. CDR3 length equals 14 residues. Germline V CDR1 and CDR2: LGHNA, YSLEER. The CDR3 sequence is CASSQAGGRETQYF. The CDR3, as DNA: TGCGCCAGCAGCCAAGCGGGTGGTCGGGAGACCCAGTACTTC.

This CDR3 reads CASLRGENTGELFF. The CDR3 coding sequence is TGTGCCAGCCTCCGCGGGGAGAACACCGGGGAGCTGTTTTTT. This chain links TRBV2 with TRBJ2-2; possible D gene TRBD2, 6 bases. The V end lost 8 bases, the J end lost 1 base, and 11 bases lay between the germline ends. Germline V gene data show CDR1 as SNHLY and CDR2 as FYNNEI. CDR3 length: 14 amino acids.

The V gene is TRBV12-3 or TRBV12-4, the J gene TRBJ1-1; TRBD1 matches 8 bases. This CDR3 is 13 amino acids long. V lost 7 bases, J lost 7 bases, and 8 bases stayed unmatched. The CDR3 protein is CASTFTQGGEAFF. The CDR3 DNA is TGTGCCAGCACCTTTACACAGGGGGGTGAAGCTTTCTTT.

V gene TRBV5-8 combines with J gene TRBJ1-2; tentatively, D is TRBD1 (6 bases). This CDR3 is 14 amino acids long. Per germline, CDR1 SGHTS and CDR2 YDEGEE. V was trimmed by 3 bases and J by 2 bases, leaving 11 bases between them. For the CDR3, the DNA is TGTGCCAGCAGCTCACCGGACAGAAACTATGGCTACACCTTC. It is translated as CASSSPDRNYGYTF.

A remark on this clone: This sample includes further DNA sequences coding for the same CDR3. J is TRBJ1-5 and V is TRBV6-5; 10 nucleotides align to TRBD1. Trimming at V came to 6 bases and at J to 6 bases, leaving 5 bases not matched to a gene. Germline CDR1 reads MNHEY; CDR2 reads SVGAGI. CDR3 length: 14 residues. CDR3 loop: CASSRDRGGQPQHF. In DNA form, the CDR3 reads TGTGCCAGCAGCCGGGACAGGGGTGGTCAGCCCCAGCATTTT.

This clone was seen a single time. V gene TRBV15 combines with J gene TRBJ1-2; possibly TRBD1 for D (5 bases). Trimming took 5 bases from V and 4 from J, leaving 17 bases between them. This CDR3 has 15 residues. Germline assignment: CDR1 LNHNV and CDR2 YYDKDF (reference sequence). This chain's CDR3 is CATSPRGGEGYGYTF. CDR3 coding DNA: TGTGCCACCAGCCCCCGGGGAGGGGAGGGCTATGGCTACACCTTC.

The chain joins TRBV19 to TRBJ2-7, with 13 bases that match TRBD2. Germline V gene sequence: CDR1 LNHDA, CDR2 SQIVND (reference sequence). V shed 3 bases and J 0 bases; nucleotides not matched to a gene: 11. The CDR3 length is 19 residues. The CDR3 region is CASSIGLAGDLFSSYEQYF. CDR3 sequence (DNA): TGTGCCAGTAGTATTGGACTAGCGGGGGACCTCTTCAGCTCCTACGAGCAGTACTTC.

About this clone: Other DNA sequences within the sample encode an identical CDR3. The J gene is TRBJ2-7, the V gene TRBV11-3; 7 positions match TRBD1. With V trimmed by 6 bases and J by 0 bases, 8 bases remained unmatched. The length of the CDR3 is 15 residues. Germline V gives CDR1 SGHNT, CDR2 YENEEA. CDR3 sequence reads: CASSPRTGLSYEQYF. The DNA of the CDR3 is TGTGCCAGCAGTCCAAGGACAGGCCTCTCCTACGAGCAGTACTTC. Combining the CDR3 with reference TRBV11-3 and TRBJ2-7 gives the whole variable domain EAGVVQSPRYKIIEKKQPVAFWCNPISGHNTLYWYLQNLGQGPELLIRYENEEAVDDSQLPKDRFSAERLKGVDSTLKIQPAELGDSAVYLCASSPRTGLSYEQYFGPGTRLTVT.

The DNA of the CDR3 is TGTGCCAGCAGCGTAGGGGACAGAAATTACAATGAGCAGTTCTTC. Amino acids: CASSVGDRNYNEQFF. The genes are TRBV5-6 and TRBJ2-1; 7 positions agree with TRBD1. The CDR3 is 15 amino acids. Germline values: CDR1 SGHDT, CDR2 YYEEEE. J lost 4 bases, V lost 4 bases, and 8 bases had no gene match.

This clone was counted a single time. The CDR3 sequence is CASSPGTLGDEKLFF. CDR3 DNA: TGCGCCAGCAGCCCCGGGACACTTGGGGATGAAAAACTGTTTTTT. V usage is TRBV5-1 and J usage is TRBJ1-4; D may be TRBD1 (6 bases). The germline V gene has CDR1 SGHRS and CDR2 YFSETQ. Between the trimmed V and J ends, which lost 4 bases and 6 bases, there was a span of 16 bases. This CDR3 has 15 residues.

The rearrangement links TRBV9 to TRBJ2-2; TRBD2 matches 10 bases. Germline trimming cut 0 bases from V and 7 bases from J; bases unmatched to any gene: 0. Per germline, CDR1 SGDLS and CDR2 YYNGEE. The CDR3 has 14 residues. CDR3 protein: CASSVGTSGGELFF. For the CDR3, the DNA is TGTGCCAGCAGCGTAGGGACTAGCGGCGGGGAGCTGTTTTTT.

V and J are TRBV2 and TRBJ2-1; possibly TRBD2 for D (6 bases). Trimming stripped 7 bases from V and 8 bases from J, with 15 bases between. The CDR3 is 13 residues long. Per germline, CDR1 SNHLY and CDR2 FYNNEI. CDR3: CASNPSGRHEQFF. The DNA for the CDR3 is TGTGCCAGCAACCCCTCGGGGAGGCATGAGCAGTTCTTC.

V and J are TRBV3-1 (or the pseudogene TRBV3-2) and TRBJ1-2; perhaps TRBD1 as D (6 bases). CDR1 is LGHDT and CDR2 is YNNKEL in the germline V gene (reference sequence). V was pared by 3 bases and J by 4 bases, with 18 bases between. The CDR3 runs 16 residues. CDR3 sequence: CASSHGRGSATYGYTF. The CDR3 DNA reads as TGTGCCAGCAGCCATGGGAGGGGGAGTGCGACCTATGGCTACACCTTC.

This clone was observed a few times. The chain recombines TRBV9 with TRBJ2-7, with 8 bases aligning to TRBD2. Germline V CDR1 and CDR2: SGDLS, YYNGEE. J was trimmed by 3 bases and V by 0 bases; bases with no gene match: 11. The CDR3 runs 17 residues. The CDR3 protein is CASSVDTSGSIIYEQYF. As DNA, the CDR3 is TGTGCCAGCAGCGTAGACACTAGCGGATCCATCATCTACGAGCAGTACTTC.